Following are 4 T cell receptor beta chains from one sample sequenced in a study of blood T cell repertoires in COVID-19. Produced via immunoSEQ multiplex PCR; TCRdb's table is partial and in-frame only. The sample consists of roughly 73,000 clones, around 78% of them appearing once. Sequenced input: peripheral blood. The receptors derive from a human donor in a cohort sampled during active COVID-19.

The gene calls are TRBV4-1 and TRBJ1-3, with 10 positions matching TRBD1. Unmatched junction bases numbered 4, after V lost 4 bases and J lost 4 bases. The CDR3 runs to 15 residues. Per germline, CDR1 MGHRA and CDR2 YSYEKL. The CDR3 DNA follows: TGCGCCAGCAGCCGTGACAGGGGGCGCGGAAACACCATATATTTT. Protein: CASSRDRGRGNTIYF.

As to this clone: Different DNA sequences within this sample yield the same CDR3. The chain combines TRBV29-1 with TRBJ1-5, with D tentatively TRBD1 (5 bases). The CDR3 contains 12 residues. CDR1 is SQVTM and CDR2 is ANQGSEA in the germline V gene. The ends were cut back, 5 bases at V and 3 bases at J, with 8 bases in the middle. CDR3 loop: CSVRGYNQPQHF. The DNA of the CDR3 is TGCAGCGTTCGGGGGTACAATCAGCCCCAGCATTTT. Complete variable domain (other parts from reference TRBV29-1 and TRBJ1-5): SAVISQKPSRDICQRGTSLTIQCQVDSQVTMMFWYRQQPGQSLTLIATANQGSEATYESGFVIDKFPISRPNLTFSTLTVSNMSPEDSSIYLCSVRGYNQPQHFGDGTRLSIL.

In nucleotides, the CDR3 is TGTGCCAGCAGCTTAGAAGCCGAGAACACTGAAGCTTTCTTT. Its protein is CASSLEAENTEAFF. J is TRBJ1-1 and V is TRBV11-2, with no clear D. V lost 0 bases and J 1 base, leaving 6 bases between the germline ends. The CDR3 totals 14 residues. Germline CDR1 reads SGHAT; CDR2 reads FQNNGV.

The chain links TRBV28 to TRBJ2-2; D remains ambiguous. The CDR3 runs to 13 residues. Germline-derived CDR1 and CDR2 are MDHEN and SYDVKM. V was trimmed by 9 bases and J by 4 bases, leaving 12 bases between them. The CDR3 nucleotides read TGTGCCAGTCGGTCCGGCGGCACCGGGGAGCTGTTTTTT. Translated: CASRSGGTGELFF. The full variable domain, with the rest looked up from reference TRBV28 and TRBJ2-2, is DVKVTQSSRYLVKRTGEKVFLECVQDMDHENMFWYRQDPGLGLRLIYFSYDVKMKEKGDIPEGYSVSREKKERFSLILESASTNQTSMYLCASRSGGTGELFFGEGSRLTVL.